This T cell receptor (beta chain) was recorded in a study of T cell responses to AZD1222 COVID-19 vaccine. The V gene end was trimmed by 5 bases and the J gene end by 7 bases; junction bases not matched to a gene: 5. The CDR3 contains 13 residues. This clone appeared a single time. Antigen: not known. Measured with immunoSEQ multiplex PCR; TCRdb has only the in-frame clones, and not every one. The sample lists 110,000 or so clones, more than 85% occurring once. Whole-study results and caveats: At 160-218 and 743-854, vaccine-associated CD4 TCRs were dominant, and they spanned spike. Repertoire sampling happened only post peak T cell response.

The clonotype was recovered from an adult who received the AZD1222 COVID-19 vaccine. The input for sequencing was peripheral blood, taken 28 days after the second AZD1222 dose. The rearrangement uses TRBV12-3 or TRBV12-4 and TRBJ1-1, with TRBD1 matching over 9 bases. The CDR3 bases are TGTGCCAGCAGTCCGGGACAGGGATTTGAAGCTTTCTTT. This translates into CASSPGQGFEAFF.